A selection of T cell receptor beta chains follows, all from one sample in a study of CD8 T cell repertoires and HIV-1 epitope variants. The protocol was immunoSEQ multiplex PCR, while the TCRdb copy is restricted to in-frame clones and leaves out a portion. The sample has about 5,000 clones; 66% are singletons. Which antigens these TCRs recognize remains unknown. What was sequenced was cultured CD8+ T cells derived from PBMCs. The origin of the receptors is a male donor with HIV. Both conserved end residues are part of each CDR3. D genes are given only for firm matches. Not all rows give a size; the values are once, few, many and, for expanded clones, a class.

d_call	clone_size	j_call	v_call	cdr3_nt	cdr3_aa
-	few	TRBJ1-1	TRBV19	TGTGCCAGTAGTATTGGCGGGGCAGCCCTTGAAGCTTTCTTT	CASSIGGAALEAFF
TRBD1	-	TRBJ2-3	TRBV4-3	TGCGCCAGCAGACGGGACAGGAGCAGCACAGATACGCAGTATTTT	CASRRDRSSTDTQYF
-	-	TRBJ2-5	TRBV28	TGTGCCAGCAGTTCCCCTGACATGTCCCAAGAGACCCAGTACTTC	CASSSPDMSQETQYF
-	-	TRBJ2-7	TRBV5-8	TGTGCCAGCAGCCCTACTACGAGCTCCTACGAGCAGTACTTC	CASSPTTSSYEQYF
-	-	TRBJ1-2	TRBV30	TGTGCCTCGGAGAAGACGGAGGTTAACTATGGCTACACCTTC	CASEKTEVNYGYTF
TRBD1	-	TRBJ1-2	TRBV7-8	TGTGCCAGCAGCTTAGCCGGTCCAGGGGGCCTGAACTATGGCTACACCTTC	CASSLAGPGGLNYGYTF
-	once	TRBJ2-1	TRBV30	TGTGCCTGGAGGCCCGGTAGCTCCTACAATGAGCAGTTCTTC	CAWRPGSSYNEQFF
-	-	TRBJ1-1	TRBV7-8	TGTGCCAGCAGCGCAACACAAAGCACTGAAGCTTTCTTT	CASSATQSTEAFF
TRBD1	-	TRBJ1-1	TRBV4-3	TGCGCCAGCAGCAACTACAGGGGTAGCACTGAAGCTTTCTTT	CASSNYRGSTEAFF
-	-	TRBJ2-1	TRBV30	TGTGCCTGGGGGGAAGGAGAGGAGCAGTTCTTC	CAWGEGEEQFF
-	-	TRBJ1-6	TRBV7-3	TGTGCCAGCAGCTCCGTCCGGGGGCAGGGAGGTGGTTCACCCCTCCACTTT	CASSSVRGQGGGSPLHF